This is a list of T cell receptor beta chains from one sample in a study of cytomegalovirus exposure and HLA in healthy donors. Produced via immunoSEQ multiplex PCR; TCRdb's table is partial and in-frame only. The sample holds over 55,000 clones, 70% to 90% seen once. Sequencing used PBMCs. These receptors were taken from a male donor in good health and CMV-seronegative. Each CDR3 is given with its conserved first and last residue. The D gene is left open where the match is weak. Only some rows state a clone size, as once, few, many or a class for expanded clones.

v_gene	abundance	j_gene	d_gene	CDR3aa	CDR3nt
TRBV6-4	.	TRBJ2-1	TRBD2	CATSPRGLAVSYNEQFF	TGTGCCACTTCACCGCGCGGACTAGCGGTTTCCTACAATGAGCAGTTCTTC
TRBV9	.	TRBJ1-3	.	CASSGPGLSGNTIYF	TGTGCCAGCAGCGGCCCAGGGTTGTCTGGAAACACCATATATTTT
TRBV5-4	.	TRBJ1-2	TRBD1	CASGSRTGEDGYTF	TGTGCCAGCGGGTCCCGGACAGGGGAAGATGGCTACACCTTC
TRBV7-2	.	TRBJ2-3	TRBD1	CASSLVTGVTDTQYF	TGTGCCAGCAGCTTAGTAACAGGGGTTACAGATACGCAGTATTTT
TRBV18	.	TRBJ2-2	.	CASSPPGTGFSPANTGELFF	TGTGCCAGCTCACCACCGGGCACGGGATTCTCTCCGGCGAACACCGGGGAGCTGTTTTTT
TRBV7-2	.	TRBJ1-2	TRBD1	CASSLDLGQGRSYTF	TGTGCCAGCAGCTTAGATCTTGGACAGGGGAGAAGCTACACCTTC
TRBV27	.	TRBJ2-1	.	CASSLATGANEQFF	TGTGCCAGCAGTTTAGCGACAGGTGCAAATGAGCAGTTCTTC
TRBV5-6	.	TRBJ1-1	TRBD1	CASSSPGTDSQAFF	TGTGCCAGCAGCTCTCCCGGGACAGATAGTCAAGCTTTCTTT
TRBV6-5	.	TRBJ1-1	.	CASVRSGGTEAFF	TGTGCCAGCGTTCGAAGCGGGGGGACTGAAGCTTTCTTT
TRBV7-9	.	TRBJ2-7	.	CASSLAGTYEQYF	TGTGCCAGCAGCTTAGCCGGGACCTACGAGCAGTACTTC
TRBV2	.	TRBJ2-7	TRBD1	CASSERGQGGEQYF	TGTGCCAGCAGTGAAAGGGGACAGGGAGGAGAGCAGTACTTC
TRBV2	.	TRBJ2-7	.	CASSAETGLAYEQYF	TGTGCCAGCAGTGCAGAGACAGGCCTCGCCTACGAGCAGTACTTC
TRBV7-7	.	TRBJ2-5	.	CASSPWGVRQTQYF	TGTGCCAGCAGCCCCTGGGGGGTTCGTCAGACCCAGTACTTC
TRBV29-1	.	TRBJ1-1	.	CSVDMGLGAFF	TGCAGCGTTGATATGGGACTTGGGGCTTTCTTT
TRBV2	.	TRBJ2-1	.	CASSAQGLNEQFF	TGTGCCAGCAGTGCACAGGGTTTGAATGAGCAGTTCTTC
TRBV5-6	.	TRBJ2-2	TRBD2	CASSYGTSRYTGELFF	TGTGCCAGCAGCTACGGGACTAGCAGGTACACCGGGGAGCTGTTTTTT
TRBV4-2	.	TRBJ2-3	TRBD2	CASSQESGGGVYDTQYF	TGTGCCAGCAGCCAAGAGTCGGGCGGGGGGGTTTACGATACGCAGTATTTT
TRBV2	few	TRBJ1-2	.	CASTPDSGFRYGYTF	TGTGCCAGCACCCCGGACTCTGGGTTTCGATATGGCTACACCTTC
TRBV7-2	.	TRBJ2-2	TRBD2	CASSRGTSGLTGELFF	TGTGCCAGCAGCCGGGGGACTAGCGGGCTCACCGGGGAGCTGTTTTTT
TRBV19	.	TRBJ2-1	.	CASSTGQSYNEQFF	TGTGCCAGTAGTACAGGACAGTCCTACAATGAGCAGTTCTTC
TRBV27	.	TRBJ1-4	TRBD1	CASTWTGGGEKLFF	TGTGCCAGCACCTGGACAGGGGGAGGGGAAAAACTGTTTTTT
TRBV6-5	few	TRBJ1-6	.	CASRPGQRNSPLHF	TGTGCCAGCAGGCCGGGACAAAGAAATTCACCCCTCCACTTT
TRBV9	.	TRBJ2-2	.	CASSVRTGKGELFF	TGTGCCAGCAGCGTCAGGACGGGGAAAGGGGAGCTGTTTTTT
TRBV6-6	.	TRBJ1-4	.	CASSHGGGAANEKLFF	TGTGCCAGCAGCCACGGTGGGGGGGCGGCTAATGAAAAACTGTTTTTT
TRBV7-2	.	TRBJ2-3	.	CASSLAPNTDTQYF	TGTGCCAGCAGCTTAGCCCCCAACACAGATACGCAGTATTTT
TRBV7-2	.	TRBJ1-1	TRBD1	CASRRTGGAYTEAFF	TGTGCCAGCAGAAGGACAGGGGGCGCCTACACTGAAGCTTTCTTT
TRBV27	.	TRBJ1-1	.	CASSLGRNTEAFF	TGTGCCAGCAGTTTGGGGAGGAACACTGAAGCTTTCTTT
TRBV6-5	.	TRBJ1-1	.	CASSYSAGAMTEAFF	TGTGCCAGCAGTTACTCGGCAGGGGCTATGACTGAAGCTTTCTTT
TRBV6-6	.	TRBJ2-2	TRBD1	CASSDRGQELFF	TGTGCCAGCAGTGACAGGGGTCAGGAGCTGTTTTTT
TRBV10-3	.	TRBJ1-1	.	CAISERSGTEAFF	TGTGCCATCAGTGAGAGGTCAGGGACTGAAGCTTTCTTT
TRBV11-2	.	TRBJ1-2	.	CASRPIDSGFYGYTF	TGTGCCAGCAGACCGATTGACAGTGGGTTCTATGGCTACACCTTC
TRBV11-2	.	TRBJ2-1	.	CASSLARAGGWNEQFF	TGTGCCAGCAGCTTAGCTAGGGCAGGGGGGTGGAATGAGCAGTTCTTC
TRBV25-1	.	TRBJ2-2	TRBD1	CASSEQGADTGELFF	TGTGCCAGCAGTGAACAGGGGGCCGACACCGGGGAGCTGTTTTTT
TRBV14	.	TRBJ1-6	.	CASSQVPGAPLHF	TGTGCCAGCAGCCAAGTTCCGGGGGCACCCCTCCACTTT
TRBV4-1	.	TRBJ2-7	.	CASSQEARAYEQYF	TGCGCCAGCAGCCAAGAAGCCAGGGCCTACGAGCAGTACTTC
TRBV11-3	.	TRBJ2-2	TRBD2	CASSLVGGTGELFF	TGTGCCAGCAGCTTAGTCGGGGGGACCGGGGAGCTGTTTTTT
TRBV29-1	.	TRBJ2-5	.	CSVLVQETQYF	TGCAGCGTTCTCGTCCAAGAGACCCAGTACTTC
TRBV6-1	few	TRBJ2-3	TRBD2	CASTVQAGETDTQYF	TGTGCCAGCACGGTACAAGCGGGGGAGACAGATACGCAGTATTTT
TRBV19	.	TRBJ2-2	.	CASSTLTGRTGELFF	TGTGCCAGTAGTACCTTGACAGGGAGGACCGGGGAGCTGTTTTTT
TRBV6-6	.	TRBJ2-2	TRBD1	CAGQGTRSTGELFF	TGTGCCGGACAGGGGACGCGGAGCACCGGGGAGCTGTTTTTT
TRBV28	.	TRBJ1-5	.	CASTIPGKPQHF	TGTGCCAGCACCATCCCGGGAAAGCCCCAGCATTTT
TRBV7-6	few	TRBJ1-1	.	CASSLSTGNTEAFF	TGTGCCAGCAGCTTATCAACAGGGAACACTGAAGCTTTCTTT
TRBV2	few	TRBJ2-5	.	CASRTDRNQETQYF	TGTGCCAGCAGAACTGACAGGAACCAAGAGACCCAGTACTTC
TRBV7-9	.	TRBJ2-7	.	CASRHSGAGGEQYF	TGTGCCAGCAGACATTCGGGGGCAGGGGGCGAGCAGTACTTC
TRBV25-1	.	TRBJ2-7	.	CASSELNSHEQYF	TGTGCCAGCAGTGAATTGAACTCCCACGAGCAGTACTTC
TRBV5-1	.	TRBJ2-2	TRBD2	CASSKTSGGATGELFF	TGCGCCAGCAGCAAGACTAGCGGGGGGGCAACCGGGGAGCTGTTTTTT
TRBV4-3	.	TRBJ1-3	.	CASSQGLSGNTIYF	TGCGCCAGCAGCCAAGGGCTTTCTGGAAACACCATATATTTT
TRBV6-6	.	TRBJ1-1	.	CASSYVSLNTEAFF	TGTGCCAGCAGTTACGTCTCGTTAAACACTGAAGCTTTCTTT
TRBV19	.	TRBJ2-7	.	CASSMRRVPSYEQYF	TGTGCCAGTAGTATGAGGAGGGTCCCCTCCTACGAGCAGTACTTC
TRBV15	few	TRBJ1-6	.	CATSRDTQGLSPLHF	TGTGCCACCAGCAGAGATACCCAGGGTTTGTCACCCCTCCACTTT
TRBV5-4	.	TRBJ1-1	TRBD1	CASSGTGVRTEAFF	TGTGCCAGCAGCGGAACAGGGGTTCGCACTGAAGCTTTCTTT
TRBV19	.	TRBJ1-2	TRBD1	CASIRQGPQGGYTF	TGTGCCAGCATACGACAGGGGCCACAAGGAGGCTACACCTTC
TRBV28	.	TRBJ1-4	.	CASSSSHRQDMNEKLFF	TGTGCCAGCAGTTCTAGCCACCGACAGGATATGAATGAAAAACTGTTTTTT
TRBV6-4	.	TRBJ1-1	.	CASSQERGTEAFF	TGTGCCAGCAGTCAAGAGCGAGGCACTGAAGCTTTCTTT
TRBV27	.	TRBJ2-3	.	CASSYLGGEQDTQYF	TGTGCCAGCAGTTATTTGGGGGGAGAGCAAGATACGCAGTATTTT
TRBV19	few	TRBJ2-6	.	CASSIVGAFVSGANVLTF	TGTGCCAGTAGTATAGTCGGAGCGTTCGTTTCTGGGGCCAACGTCCTGACTTTC
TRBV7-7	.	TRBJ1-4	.	CASSLGQGNEKLFF	TGTGCCAGCAGCTTAGGGCAGGGGAATGAAAAACTGTTTTTT
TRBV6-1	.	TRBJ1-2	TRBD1	CASTLDRFGTYGYTF	TGTGCCAGCACCTTGGACAGGTTCGGGACCTATGGCTACACCTTC
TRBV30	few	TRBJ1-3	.	CALASETSGNTIYF	TGTGCCTTAGCATCAGAGACCTCTGGAAACACCATATATTTT